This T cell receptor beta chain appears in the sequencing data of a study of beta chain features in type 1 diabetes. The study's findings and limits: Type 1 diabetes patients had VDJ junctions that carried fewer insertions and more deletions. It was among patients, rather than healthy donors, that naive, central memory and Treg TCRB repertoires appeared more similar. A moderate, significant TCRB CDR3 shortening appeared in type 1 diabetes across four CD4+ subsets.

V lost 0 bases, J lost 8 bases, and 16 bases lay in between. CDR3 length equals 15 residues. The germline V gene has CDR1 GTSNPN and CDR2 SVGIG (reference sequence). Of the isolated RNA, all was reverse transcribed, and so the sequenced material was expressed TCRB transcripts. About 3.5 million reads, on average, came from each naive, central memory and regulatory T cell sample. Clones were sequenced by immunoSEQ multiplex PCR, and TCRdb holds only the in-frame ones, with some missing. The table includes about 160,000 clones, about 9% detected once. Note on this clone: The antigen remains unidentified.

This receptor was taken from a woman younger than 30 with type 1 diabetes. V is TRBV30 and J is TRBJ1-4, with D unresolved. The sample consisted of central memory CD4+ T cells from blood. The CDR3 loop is CAWSVTGSWIEKLFF. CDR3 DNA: TGTGCCTGGAGTGTCACGGGGTCGTGGATAGAAAAACTGTTTTTT.